The clone carrying this T cell receptor beta chain occurred many times. HTBI primers from iRepertoire and Arm-PCR of CDR3 regions yielded the TCR beta libraries. Each CDR3 protein is one row after TCRdb ran MiXCR on the multiplex PCR reads. The table shows 530,000 or so distinct CDR3 sequences, with about 14% occurring only once. The sample is drawn from a study of regulatory T cells in long-lasting Graves disease. Deletions cut 6 bases from V and 7 bases from J, with 16 bases between. This CDR3 is 14 amino acids long. The V gene's germline CDR1 is SNHLY and CDR2 FYNNEI. Time point noted: newly diagnosed GD, antithyroid drugs for less than 3 months. Extracted RNA from PBMCs served as the source of the TCR library. Patients were enrolled at an endocrinology department in Xi'an, China. The same sample was also studied in work on T cells in Graves' hyperthyroidism and ophthalmopathy.

The chain links TRBV2 to TRBJ2-1; tentatively, D is TRBD1 or TRBD2 (6 bases each). The source of this sequence is a man aged 30 to 39 with Graves disease. This material consisted of peripheral blood mononuclear cells (PBMCs), taken at new diagnosis, from a patient treated with antithyroid drugs. CDR3 nucleotides: TGTGCCAGCAGCGGGGGCCTTCGGGGGAATGAGCAGTTCTTC. The encoded protein is CASSGGLRGNEQFF.